The 27 T cell receptor beta chains below all came from one sample that was sequenced in a study of blood T cell repertoires in COVID-19. Clones were sequenced by immunoSEQ multiplex PCR, and TCRdb holds only the in-frame ones, with some missing. Counted here are fewer than 350,000 clones, about four fifths occurring once; the ten biggest clones make up about 3.2%. The sample was peripheral blood. These receptors all come from a woman in her sixties with active or convalescent COVID-19.

The chain uses TRBV27 and TRBJ2-2; weak D call: TRBD2 (7 bases). Trimming cost V 7 bases and J 5 bases, with 20 bases left between them. Germline loops: CDR1 MNHEY, CDR2 SMNVEV (reference sequence). The CDR3 spans 16 residues. DNA for the CDR3: TGTGCCAGCACCCTTGGGGGGGGGCCCGGTACCGGGGAGCTGTTTTTT. This translates into CASTLGGGPGTGELFF.

V and J are TRBV6-1 and TRBJ1-1; D is undetermined. The CDR3 runs to 13 residues. Germline V gene lookup returns CDR1 MNHNS and CDR2 SASEGT. Deletions cut 2 bases from V and 6 bases from J, with 10 bases between. The CDR3 spells CASSERRQSEAFF. DNA of the CDR3: TGTGCCAGCAGTGAAAGGCGGCAGTCTGAAGCTTTCTTT.

This clone was counted only a few times. This CDR3 reads CASSPPSAGRGNSPLHF. The CDR3 DNA reads as TGTGCCAGCAGCCCCCCGTCCGCGGGTAGAGGAAATTCACCCCTCCACTTT. The chain employs TRBV11-2 and TRBJ1-6; no reliable D call. Trimming removed 5 bases from V and 7 bases from J, with 21 bases in between. Germline assignment: CDR1 SGHAT and CDR2 FQNNGV. This CDR3 is 17 amino acids long.

The chain has TRBV5-1 and TRBJ1-3; 7 bases map to TRBD1. This CDR3 contains 15 residues. Germline CDR1 is SGHRS and CDR2 is YFSETQ. V lost 4 bases to trimming and J lost 5 bases; unmatched junction nucleotides: 9. The CDR3: CASSPAQGVRNTIYF. CDR3 DNA sequence: TGCGCCAGCAGCCCGGCCCAGGGGGTTAGAAACACCATATATTTT.

The chain has TRBV7-9 and TRBJ2-7; 12 bases fit TRBD1. The CDR3 runs to 15 residues. Germline-derived CDR1 and CDR2 are SEHNR and FQNEAQ (reference sequence). V dropped 5 bases and J dropped 5; count of bases not matched to a gene: 7. CDR3 bases: TGTGCCAGCAGCCGGTCCGGGACAGGGGGCGACGAGCAGTACTTC. It encodes CASSRSGTGGDEQYF.

This chain connects TRBV11-2 to TRBJ2-7; 8 bases agree with TRBD2. In germline, CDR1 is SGHAT, CDR2 FQNNGV. The CDR3 totals 14 residues. After removal of 3 bases from V and 4 bases from J, the junction contained 5 bases not matched to a gene. The CDR3, as DNA: TGTGCCAGCAGCTTCGAGCGGGGGCTATACGAGCAGTACTTC. It encodes CASSFERGLYEQYF.

This sequence joins TRBV9 and TRBJ2-3; weak D call: TRBD2 (7 bases). The CDR3 loop spans 17 amino acids. The germline V gene encodes CDR1 SGDLS and CDR2 YYNGEE. The germline V and J ends were trimmed by 0 bases and 1 base, with 15 bases remaining between them. The CDR3 reads CASSVGSEGGGTDTQYF. CDR3 bases: TGTGCCAGCAGCGTAGGTTCAGAAGGGGGGGGCACAGATACGCAGTATTTT.

V is TRBV3-1 (or the pseudogene TRBV3-2) and J is TRBJ2-1; TRBD2 agrees at 15 bases. Looked up from germline, CDR1 is LGHDT and CDR2 is YNNKEL (reference sequence). The junction had 9 bases not matched to a gene; V was cut back by 3 bases and J by 9 bases. The CDR3 totals 17 residues. The CDR3: CASSHPRTSGGAGEQFF. CDR3 DNA sequence: TGTGCCAGCAGCCATCCTAGGACTAGCGGGGGGGCAGGTGAGCAGTTCTTC.

In its sample, this clone was seen a few times. The chain employs TRBV30 and TRBJ1-5; 11 nucleotides line up with TRBD1. Trimming removed 5 bases from V and 5 bases from J; junction bases left unmatched: 8. Germline lookup yields CDR1 GTSNPN and CDR2 SVGIG (reference sequence). This CDR3 is built from 15 residues. The CDR3 nucleotides read TGTGCCTGGCGGTACTCGGACAGGGGGCATCAGCCCCAGCATTTT. Its translation is CAWRYSDRGHQPQHF.

This chain joins TRBV4-1 and TRBJ1-4; perhaps TRBD1 as D (6 bases). Trimming removed 4 bases from V and 8 bases from J, with 20 bases in between. The CDR3 extends over 16 amino acids. The V gene's germline CDR1 is MGHRA and CDR2 YSYEKL. The CDR3 coding sequence is TGCGCCAGCAGCCTTCCCTGGGGGGGGCGCAGAGAAAAACTGTTTTTT. It is translated as CASSLPWGGRREKLFF.

This clone has just a few counts. The chain joins TRBV27 to TRBJ1-2; TRBD1 matches at 10 bases. After removal of 4 bases from V and 4 bases from J, the junction contained 9 bases not matched to a gene. Per the germline V gene, CDR1 is MNHEY and CDR2 is SMNVEV (reference sequence). The CDR3 loop spans 16 amino acids. CDR3 sequence (DNA): TGTGCCAGCAGTTCCGATCGGACAGGGGGGGCCTATGGCTACACCTTC. This translates into CASSSDRTGGAYGYTF.

The V gene is TRBV10-3, the J gene TRBJ1-2, with TRBD1 identical over 9 bases. Germline V lookup: CDR1 ENHRY, CDR2 SYGVKD. V lost 0 bases to trimming and J lost 3 bases; unmatched junction nucleotides: 5. The CDR3 has 16 amino acids. The CDR3 DNA reads TGTGCCATCAGTGAGTCCACGGACAGGGGTGACTATGGCTACACCTTC. The encoded protein is CAISESTDRGDYGYTF.

This clone showed up just a few times. This rearrangement joins TRBV12-5 to TRBJ2-2; D may be TRBD2 (6 bases). The CDR3 contains 12 residues. Germline V gives CDR1 LGHNT, CDR2 FRNRAP. Trimming cost V 6 bases and J 7 bases, with 9 bases left between them. CDR3 sequence reads: CASGRDFGELFF. CDR3 sequence (DNA): TGTGCTAGTGGAAGGGACTTCGGGGAGCTGTTTTTT.

The chain couples TRBV7-8 to TRBJ1-3; D ambiguous. CDR1 SGHVS and CDR2 FQNEAQ come from the germline V gene. The V end lost 4 bases, the J end lost 0 bases, and 7 bases lay between the germline ends. This CDR3 contains 14 residues. CDR3 amino acids: CASSSQVSGNTIYF. CDR3 nucleotides: TGTGCCAGCAGCTCGCAGGTCTCTGGAAACACCATATATTTT.

The genes are TRBV18 and TRBJ2-2; TRBD2 might be the D (6 bases). V shed 3 bases and J shed 5 bases, with 16 bases lying between them. The germline V gene has CDR1 KGHSH and CDR2 LQKENI. The CDR3 consists of 16 residues. Here the CDR3 reads CASSPSGAGRTGELFF. The CDR3 DNA follows: TGTGCCAGCTCACCCTCCGGGGCGGGAAGGACCGGGGAGCTGTTTTTT.

The J gene is TRBJ1-1, the V gene TRBV4-3; 9 bases align to TRBD1. V was clipped by 1 base and J by 4 bases; unmatched bases: 4. The CDR3 sequence is 15 residues long. The germline V gene encodes CDR1 LGHNA and CDR2 YSLEER. The CDR3 spells CASSQVRGQGTEAFF. The CDR3 DNA sequence: TGCGCCAGCAGCCAAGTACGGGGACAGGGCACTGAAGCTTTCTTT.

The genes are TRBV5-1 and TRBJ2-3; D remains unclear. Trimming removed 1 base from V and 0 bases from J, with 9 bases in between. CDR3 length: 15 amino acids. The germline CDR1 and CDR2 sequences are SGHRS and YFSETQ. In nucleotides, the CDR3 is TGCGCCAGCAGCTTGACGCAGACTAGCACAGATACGCAGTATTTT. It is translated as CASSLTQTSTDTQYF.

J is TRBJ2-1 and V is TRBV7-8, with TRBD2 as a possible D gene (6 bases). Germline loops: CDR1 SGHVS, CDR2 FQNEAQ. The germline V and J ends were trimmed by 5 bases and 0 bases, with 17 bases remaining between them. The CDR3 has 17 residues. DNA for the CDR3: TGTGCCAGCAGCCCCATTACTGGCGGGGACTCCTACAATGAGCAGTTCTTC. Protein: CASSPITGGDSYNEQFF.

Only one count was recorded for this clone. This chain connects TRBV4-2 to TRBJ2-1; no clear D gene. CDR1 is LGHNA and CDR2 is YNFKEQ in the germline V gene. CDR3 length: 16 residues. V lost 0 bases to trimming and J lost 4 bases, with 13 bases between them. The chain's CDR3 is CASSQETTSIYNEQFF. CDR3 bases: TGTGCCAGCAGCCAAGAGACGACTTCTATTTACAATGAGCAGTTCTTC.

The V call is TRBV7-9, the J call TRBJ2-1, with D unresolved. There are 15 residues in the CDR3. Germline V lookup: CDR1 SEHNR, CDR2 FQNEAQ (reference sequence). V was cut by 1 base and J by 2 bases, with 9 bases left in between. In nucleotides, the CDR3 is TGTGCCAGCAGCTTAGTCCAGGCCACCTACAATGAGCAGTTCTTC. Residues: CASSLVQATYNEQFF.

V gene TRBV3-1 (or the pseudogene TRBV3-2) combines with J gene TRBJ2-3; 13 bases match TRBD2. Germline lookup yields CDR1 LGHDT and CDR2 YNNKEL (reference sequence). This CDR3 spans 18 amino acids. The V gene end was trimmed by 4 bases and the J gene end by 0 bases; junction bases not matched to a gene: 7. The CDR3 DNA is TGTGCCAGCAGCCTTAGGACTAGCGGGGGCAGGAGCACAGATACGCAGTATTTT. Residues: CASSLRTSGGRSTDTQYF.

This rearrangement joins TRBV5-1 to TRBJ2-7; 10 bases fit TRBD2. This CDR3 has 14 residues. CDR1 and CDR2 (germline): SGHRS, YFSETQ. With V trimmed by 2 bases and J by 3 bases, 2 bases remained unmatched. CDR3: CASSLTSGDYEQYF. The CDR3, as DNA: TGCGCCAGCAGCTTAACTAGCGGGGACTACGAGCAGTACTTC.

This rearrangement joins TRBV4-3 to TRBJ2-3; unclear D gene. V lost 0 bases and J 2 bases, leaving 12 bases between the germline ends. Germline V gene sequence: CDR1 LGHNA, CDR2 YSLEER. This CDR3 is built from 16 residues. The CDR3 sequence: CASSQDFRGSTDTQYF. The CDR3 nucleotides read TGCGCCAGCAGCCAAGATTTTCGCGGTTCCACAGATACGCAGTATTTT.

The chain carries TRBV5-4 and TRBJ1-2, with a possible D match to TRBD1 (5 bases). Trimming took 2 bases from V and 2 from J, leaving 7 bases between them. This CDR3 is built from 13 residues. Germline CDR1 is SGHNT and CDR2 is YYREEE (reference sequence). The CDR3 coding sequence is TGTGCCAGCAGCTTCGGGGGAAACTATGGCTACACCTTC. Amino acids: CASSFGGNYGYTF. Filled out from reference TRBV5-4 and TRBJ1-2, the complete variable domain reads ETGVTQSPTHLIKTRGQQVTLRCSSQSGHNTVSWYQQALGQGPQFIFQYYREEENGRGNFPPRFSGLQFPNYSSELNVNALELDDSALYLCASSFGGNYGYTFGSGTRLTVV.

This CDR3 reads CASSLGRGRGPYEQYF. Written as DNA, the CDR3 is TGTGCCAGCAGTTTAGGCCGTGGGAGGGGACCTTACGAGCAGTACTTC. The chain uses TRBV27 and TRBJ2-7, with 7 nucleotides matching TRBD2. This CDR3 region has 16 residues. The junction had 11 bases not matched to a gene; V was cut back by 2 bases and J by 4 bases. Germline-derived CDR1 and CDR2 are MNHEY and SMNVEV (reference sequence).

This chain uses TRBV6-6 with TRBJ1-1; 8 positions agree with TRBD1. V shed 2 bases, J shed 6 bases, and the junction held 5 bases outside the gene matches. Germline V gene data show CDR1 as MNHNY and CDR2 as SVGAGI (reference sequence). The CDR3 extends over 14 amino acids. This chain's CDR3 is CASSYPEDRAEAFF. The CDR3 nucleotides read TGTGCCAGCAGTTACCCCGAGGACAGGGCTGAAGCTTTCTTT.

The chain uses TRBV2 and TRBJ1-5, with D possibly matching TRBD1 (5 bases). Trimming shortened V by 10 bases and J by 0 bases, and 16 bases separated the two germline ends. Per germline, CDR1 SNHLY and CDR2 FYNNEI. This CDR3 region has 15 residues. The CDR3 sequence: CATKPRQYSNQPQHF. The CDR3 nucleotides are TGTGCCACCAAACCAAGACAGTATAGCAATCAGCCCCAGCATTTT.